Each of the 16 T cell receptor beta chains below was sequenced from the same sample in a study of T-cell memory formation after mild COVID-19. TCRdb reanalysed the 5' RACE reads using MiXCR and keeps one entry per CDR3 protein. The sample gives around 250,000 distinct CDR3 sequences, around 15% of which show up once; 22% is in the top ten. Sample: PBMCs or a T cell subset sorted from them (not recorded which). Source of these receptors: a man aged 18 to 29 who had mild COVID-19 (a few samples of this study predate the infection). Cell type and time point are not known.

The rearrangement joins TRBV6-6 to TRBJ1-1, with D possibly being TRBD1 (6 bases). V lost 6 bases and J lost 4, with 12 bases in between. This CDR3 is 13 amino acids long. Germline CDR1 and CDR2: MNHNY and SVGAGI (reference sequence). The CDR3 here is CASRRTGSTEAFF. Here the CDR3 DNA reads TGTGCCAGCAGACGAACAGGGAGCACTGAAGCTTTCTTT.

This rearrangement joins TRBV11-2 to TRBJ2-3; no definite D call. From germline, CDR1 is SGHAT and CDR2 FQNNGV. The CDR3 is made up of 12 amino acids. Trimming stripped 5 bases from V and 4 bases from J, with 7 bases between. The CDR3, as DNA: TGTGCCAGCAGCCAATCGGCAGATACGCAGTATTTT. It translates to CASSQSADTQYF.

J is TRBJ1-1 and V is TRBV4-1; 7 bases line up with TRBD1. Germline trimming cut 1 base from V and 3 bases from J; bases unmatched to any gene: 5. CDR3 size: 15 residues. CDR1 is MGHRA and CDR2 is YSYEKL in the germline V gene. The CDR3 sequence: CASSQAQTGYTEAFF. In DNA form, the CDR3 reads TGCGCCAGCAGCCAAGCCCAGACAGGGTACACTGAAGCTTTCTTT.

The rearrangement uses TRBV4-2 and TRBJ1-4, with D unresolved. V lost 1 base and J lost 13, with 16 bases in between. Germline V lookup: CDR1 LGHNA, CDR2 YNFKEQ. This CDR3 comprises 14 residues. CDR3 loop: CASSQGGMARGLFF. Written as DNA, the CDR3 is TGTGCCAGCAGCCAAGGGGGTATGGCCAGAGGACTGTTTTTT.

V gene TRBV24-1 combines with J gene TRBJ2-7; 11 bases line up with TRBD2. The CDR3 length is 18 residues. V was clipped by 0 bases and J by 5 bases; unmatched bases: 11. Germline lookup yields CDR1 KGHDR and CDR2 SFDVKD. The CDR3 DNA sequence: TGTGCCACCAGTGATTTGACTAGCGGGGGCGAGAAAGGAGACGAGCAGTACGTC. Translated: CATSDLTSGGEKGDEQYV.

The chain recombines TRBV20-1 with TRBJ2-1; D is unclear. The CDR3 has 12 residues. Trimming left V 6 bases short and J 5 bases short, with 11 bases between. Germline assignment: CDR1 DFQATT and CDR2 SNEGSKA (reference sequence). Written as DNA, the CDR3 is TGCAGTGCAAGGACGCGTGACAATGAGCAGTTCTTC. This gives the protein CSARTRDNEQFF.

This sequence joins TRBV5-1 and TRBJ2-1, with 12 bases that match TRBD2. CDR1 SGHRS and CDR2 YFSETQ come from the germline V gene. This CDR3 comprises 16 residues. V lost 4 bases to trimming and J lost 3 bases; unmatched junction nucleotides: 5. The chain's CDR3 is CASSASGGAVYNEQFF. In DNA form, the CDR3 reads TGCGCCAGCAGCGCTAGCGGGGGGGCCGTCTACAATGAGCAGTTCTTC. Based on the CDR3 plus reference TRBV5-1 and TRBJ2-1, the full variable domain is KAGVTQTPRYLIKTRGQQVTLSCSPISGHRSVSWYQQTPGQGLQFLFEYFSETQRNKGNFPGRFSGRQFSNSRSEMNVSTLELGDSALYLCASSASGGAVYNEQFFGPGTRLTVL.

The rearrangement joins TRBV2 to TRBJ1-1; 7 bases are shared with TRBD1. After removal of 4 bases from V and 2 bases from J, the junction contained 4 bases not matched to a gene. The germline gives CDR1 SNHLY, CDR2 FYNNEI. This CDR3 is built from 14 residues. The CDR3 loop is CASSGYRGNTEAFF. The CDR3, as DNA: TGTGCCAGCAGTGGATACAGGGGTAACACTGAAGCTTTCTTT.

The chain is built from TRBV6-5 and TRBJ1-1; TRBD1 is a possible D gene (6 bases). Per the germline V gene, CDR1 is MNHEY and CDR2 is SVGAGI. The CDR3 has 16 amino acids. V lost 4 bases and J lost 3, with 18 bases in between. The CDR3 DNA reads as TGTGCCAGCAGTTCACAGGGCGGGTTAAGGGACACTGAAGCTTTCTTT. Translation gives CASSSQGGLRDTEAFF.

The chain joins TRBV12-3 or TRBV12-4 to TRBJ1-2, with D uncertain. The V and J ends lost 5 bases and 8 bases respectively, with 12 bases between them. The CDR3 totals 12 residues. This chain's CDR3 is CASSRLVRGYTF. The CDR3, as DNA: TGTGCCAGCAGTCGATTGGTTCGGGGCTACACCTTC.

This clonotype was counted between two and nine times. The gene calls are TRBV29-1 and TRBJ2-3; D is unresolved. The CDR3 is 13 residues long. V was pared by 4 bases and J by 6 bases, with 14 bases between. CDR1 and CDR2 (germline): SQVTM, ANQGSEA. The CDR3 nucleotides are TGCAGCGTTGGCGAACCTCCCGGGGATACGCAGTATTTT. Translation gives CSVGEPPGDTQYF.

In this sample, this clonotype turned up a few times. The chain recombines TRBV5-1 with TRBJ2-5, with a weak D call TRBD1 (6 bases). V lost 4 bases to trimming and J lost 0 bases, with 13 bases between them. This CDR3 comprises 15 residues. In germline, CDR1 is SGHRS, CDR2 YFSETQ. The CDR3: CASSTGNSYQETQYF. The DNA for the CDR3 is TGCGCCAGCAGCACAGGGAACTCATACCAAGAGACCCAGTACTTC.

This clonotype was observed at least ten times. The chain has TRBV5-1 and TRBJ2-2; D uncertain. V dropped 1 base and J dropped 1 base, with 11 bases sitting between them. The CDR3 runs 16 residues. The V gene's germline CDR1 is SGHRS and CDR2 YFSETQ. The CDR3 here is CASSLRATENTGELFF. CDR3 nucleotide sequence: TGCGCCAGCAGCTTGAGGGCAACAGAGAACACCGGGGAGCTGTTTTTT.

This rearrangement joins TRBV12-3 or TRBV12-4 to TRBJ2-6, with TRBD1 identical over 9 bases. This CDR3 has 17 amino acids. V gave up 6 bases and J gave up 5 bases; unmatched junction bases: 11. The CDR3 DNA follows: TGTGCCAGCAGGAAGGGACAGGGAGTCTTTCGGGCCAACGTCCTGACTTTC. Amino acids: CASRKGQGVFRANVLTF.

This sequence joins TRBV20-1 and TRBJ2-7; 9 nucleotides line up with TRBD2. Germline V gives CDR1 DFQATT, CDR2 SNEGSKA (reference sequence). The CDR3 extends over 13 amino acids. V shed 3 bases and J 2 bases; nucleotides not matched to a gene: 2. The CDR3 DNA reads TGCAGTGCTAGTAGCGGGGGAACCTACGAGCAGTACTTC. Its protein is CSASSGGTYEQYF.

V gene TRBV7-9 combines with J gene TRBJ2-7, with 7 bases lining up with TRBD1. This CDR3 spans 17 amino acids. Germline assignment: CDR1 SEHNR and CDR2 FQNEAQ (reference sequence). V dropped 5 bases and J dropped 5; count of bases not matched to a gene: 18. The chain's CDR3 is CASSPNDRATFLDEQYV. CDR3 nucleotide sequence: TGTGCCAGCAGCCCGAACGACAGGGCCACCTTCCTTGACGAGCAGTACGTC.